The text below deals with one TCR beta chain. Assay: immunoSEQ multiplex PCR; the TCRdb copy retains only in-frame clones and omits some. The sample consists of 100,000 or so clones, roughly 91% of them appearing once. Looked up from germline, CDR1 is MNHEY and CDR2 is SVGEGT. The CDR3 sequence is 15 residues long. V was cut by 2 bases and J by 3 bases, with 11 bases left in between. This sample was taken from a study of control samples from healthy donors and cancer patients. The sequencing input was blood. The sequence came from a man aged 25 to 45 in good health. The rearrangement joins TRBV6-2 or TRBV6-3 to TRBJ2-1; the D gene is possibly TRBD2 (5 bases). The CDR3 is CASSYPPGDYNEQFF. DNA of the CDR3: TGTGCCAGCAGTTACCCACCCGGGGACTACAATGAGCAGTTCTTC.